These 3 T cell receptor beta chains came from one sample sequenced in a study. TCRdb called the 5' RACE reads again in MiXCR, with one record for every CDR3 protein. The table records about 40,000 distinct CDR3 sequences, approximately 20% of them present only once. Specimen: naive CD4+ T cells sorted from a lymph node. The subset denotes: naive CD4+ T cells, CD4+CD45RA+CD25-. All receptors come from a female donor with breast cancer.

As to this clonotype: The CDR3 ends on some other residue instead of the conserved phenylalanine or tryptophan, so this is likely a read error. The chain has TRBV5-1 and TRBJ1-2, with D uncertain. Germline loops: CDR1 SGHRS, CDR2 YFSETQ. The V and J ends lost 2 bases and 4 bases respectively, with 12 bases between them. There are 14 residues in the CDR3. CDR3 coding DNA: TGCGCCAGCAGCTTTGGAGAAGGGTCCTATGGCTACACCTCC. Its protein product is CASSFGEGSYGYTS.

Only a few counts were recorded for this clonotype. The chain is built from TRBV15 and TRBJ1-1; the D gene is possibly TRBD1 (6 bases). Germline values: CDR1 LNHNV, CDR2 YYDKDF (reference sequence). Trimming cost V 1 base and J 1 base, with 7 bases left between them. This CDR3 spans 14 amino acids. The CDR3 loop reads CATSRARGNTEAFF. CDR3 sequence (DNA): TGTGCCACCAGCAGAGCCAGGGGGAACACTGAAGCTTTCTTT. Variable domain in full (rest from reference TRBV15 and TRBJ1-1): DAMVIQNPRYQVTQFGKPVTLSCSQTLNHNVMYWYQQKSSQAPKLLFHYYDKDFNNEADTPDNFQSRRPNTSFCFLDIRSPGLGDTAMYLCATSRARGNTEAFFGQGTRLTVV.

In this sample, this clonotype turned up a few times. The rearrangement links TRBV6-5 to TRBJ2-3; 8 bases line up with TRBD1. V shed 7 bases and J 7 bases; nucleotides not matched to a gene: 10. The CDR3 length is 14 residues. The germline gives CDR1 MNHEY, CDR2 SVGAGI. CDR3 in DNA: TGTGCCAGCAAGACGAGACAGGGGTTAAATACGCAGTATTTT. Its translation: CASKTRQGLNTQYF.